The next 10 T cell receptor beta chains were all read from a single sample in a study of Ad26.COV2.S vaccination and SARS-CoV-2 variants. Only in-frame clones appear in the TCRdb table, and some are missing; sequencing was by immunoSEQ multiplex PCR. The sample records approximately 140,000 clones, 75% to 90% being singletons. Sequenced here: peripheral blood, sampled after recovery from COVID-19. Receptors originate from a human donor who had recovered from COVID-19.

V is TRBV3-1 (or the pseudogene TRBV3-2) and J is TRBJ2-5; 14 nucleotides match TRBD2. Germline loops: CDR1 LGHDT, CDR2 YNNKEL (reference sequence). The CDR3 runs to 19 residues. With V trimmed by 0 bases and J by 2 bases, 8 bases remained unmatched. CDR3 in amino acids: CASSQDLGTSGGEQETQYF. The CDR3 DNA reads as TGTGCCAGCAGCCAAGATTTGGGGACTAGCGGGGGAGAACAAGAGACCCAGTACTTC.

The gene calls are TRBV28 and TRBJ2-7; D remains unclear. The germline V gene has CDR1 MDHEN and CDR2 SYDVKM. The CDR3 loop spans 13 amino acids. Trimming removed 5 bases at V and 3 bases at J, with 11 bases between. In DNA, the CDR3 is TGTGCCAGCAGTCCCACTGGGAACTACGAGCAGTACTTC. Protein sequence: CASSPTGNYEQYF.

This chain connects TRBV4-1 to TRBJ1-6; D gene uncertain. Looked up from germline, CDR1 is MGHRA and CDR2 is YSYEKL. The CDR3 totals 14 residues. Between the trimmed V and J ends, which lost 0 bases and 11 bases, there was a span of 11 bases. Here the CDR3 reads CASSQESEGTPLHF. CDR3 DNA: TGCGCCAGCAGCCAAGAATCTGAGGGCACACCCCTCCACTTT.

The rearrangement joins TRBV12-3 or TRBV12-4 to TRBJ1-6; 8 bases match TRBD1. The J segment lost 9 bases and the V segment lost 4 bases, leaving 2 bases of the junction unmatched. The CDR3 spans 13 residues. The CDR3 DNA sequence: TGTGCCAGCAGTTCAGGGGGCAGTTCACCCCTCCACTTT. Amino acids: CASSSGGSSPLHF.

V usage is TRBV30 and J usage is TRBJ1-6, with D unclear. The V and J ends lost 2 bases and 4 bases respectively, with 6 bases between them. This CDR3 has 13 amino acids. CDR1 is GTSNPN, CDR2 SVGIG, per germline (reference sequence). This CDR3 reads CAWSSRYNSPLHF. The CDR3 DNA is TGTGCCTGGAGTAGTAGATATAATTCACCCCTCCACTTT.

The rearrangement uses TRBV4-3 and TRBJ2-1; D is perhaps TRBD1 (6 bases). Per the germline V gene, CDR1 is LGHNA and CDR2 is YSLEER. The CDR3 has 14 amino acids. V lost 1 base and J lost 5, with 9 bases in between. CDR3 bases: TGCGCCAGCAGCCAAGGGACAGAGAACAATGAGCAGTTCTTC. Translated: CASSQGTENNEQFF.

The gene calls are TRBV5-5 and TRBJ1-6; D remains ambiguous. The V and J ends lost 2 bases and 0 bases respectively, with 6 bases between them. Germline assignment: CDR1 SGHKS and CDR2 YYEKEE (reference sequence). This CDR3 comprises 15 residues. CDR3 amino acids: CASSLSISYNSPLHF. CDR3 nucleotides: TGTGCCAGCAGCTTATCGATCTCCTATAATTCACCCCTCCACTTT.

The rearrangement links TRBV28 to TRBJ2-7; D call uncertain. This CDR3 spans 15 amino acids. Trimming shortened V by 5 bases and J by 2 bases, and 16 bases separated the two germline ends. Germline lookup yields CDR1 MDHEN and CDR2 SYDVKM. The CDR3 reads CASSLTNQATYEQYF. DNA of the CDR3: TGTGCCAGCAGTCTCACCAACCAGGCGACCTACGAGCAGTACTTC.

As DNA, the CDR3 is TGTGCCAGCAGCTCCGTGGTTAGGTCTGAGCAGTTCTTC. Its protein product is CASSSVVRSEQFF. The chain carries TRBV7-9 and TRBJ2-1, with D hard to call. The CDR3 extends over 13 amino acids. CDR1 and CDR2 (germline): SEHNR, FQNEAQ (reference sequence). The V end was cut by 4 bases, the J end by 9 bases, with 13 bases between.

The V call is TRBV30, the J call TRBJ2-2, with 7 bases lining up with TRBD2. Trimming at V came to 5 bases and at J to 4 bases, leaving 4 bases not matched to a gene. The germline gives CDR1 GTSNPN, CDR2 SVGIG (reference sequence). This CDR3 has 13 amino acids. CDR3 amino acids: CAWGGGSTGELFF. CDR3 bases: TGTGCCTGGGGCGGGGGTAGCACCGGGGAGCTGTTTTTT.